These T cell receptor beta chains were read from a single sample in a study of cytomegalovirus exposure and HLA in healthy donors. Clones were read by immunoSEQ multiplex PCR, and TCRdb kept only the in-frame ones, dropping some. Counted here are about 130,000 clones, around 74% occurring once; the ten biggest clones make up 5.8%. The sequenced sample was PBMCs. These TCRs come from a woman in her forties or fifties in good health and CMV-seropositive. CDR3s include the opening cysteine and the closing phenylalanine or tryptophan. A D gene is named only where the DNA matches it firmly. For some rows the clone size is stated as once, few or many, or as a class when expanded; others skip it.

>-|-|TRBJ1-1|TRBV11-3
CASSLEAGPNTEAFF
TGTGCCAGCAGCTTAGAAGCAGGGCCGAACACTGAAGCTTTCTTT
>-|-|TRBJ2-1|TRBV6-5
CASRRTGYPYNEQFF
TGTGCCAGCAGACGCACAGGGTACCCCTACAATGAGCAGTTCTTC
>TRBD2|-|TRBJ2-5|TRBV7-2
CASSLGRGGETQYF
TGTGCCAGCAGCTTAGGGCGGGGGGGGGAGACCCAGTACTTC
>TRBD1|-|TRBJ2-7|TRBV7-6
CASSLSTGGYEQYF
TGTGCCAGCAGCTTGTCCACAGGGGGTTACGAGCAGTACTTC
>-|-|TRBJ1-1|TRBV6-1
CASSEVGGLGTEAFF
TGTGCCAGCAGTGAAGTTGGGGGCCTGGGGACTGAAGCTTTCTTT
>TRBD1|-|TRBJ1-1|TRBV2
CASSGQGAGCVAFF
TGTGCCAGCAGTGGTCAGGGGGCAGGATGTGTAGCTTTCTTT
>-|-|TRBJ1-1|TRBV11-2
CASSLDARGAMNTEAFF
TGTGCCAGCAGCTTAGATGCCAGGGGAGCCATGAACACTGAAGCTTTCTTT
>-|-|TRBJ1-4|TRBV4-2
CASSQDWRGEKLFF
TGTGCCAGCAGCCAAGACTGGAGGGGCGAAAAACTGTTTTTT
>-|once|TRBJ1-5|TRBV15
CATSYRVVGNQPQHF
TGTGCCACCAGCTACAGGGTAGTAGGCAATCAGCCCCAGCATTTT
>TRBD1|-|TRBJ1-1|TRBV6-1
CASSGDREAFF
TGTGCCAGCAGTGGGGACAGAGAGGCTTTCTTT
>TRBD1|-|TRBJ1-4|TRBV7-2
CASSPGTGSEKLFF
TGTGCCAGCAGCCCGGGGACAGGGTCCGAAAAACTGTTTTTT
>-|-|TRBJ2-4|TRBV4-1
CASSQEGRQGRNIQYF
TGCGCCAGCAGCCAAGAGGGAAGGCAGGGAAGGAACATTCAGTACTTC
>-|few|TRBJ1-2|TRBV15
CATSGGGTRTYGYTF
TGTGCCACCAGCGGCGGGGGCACCCGGACTTATGGCTACACCTTC
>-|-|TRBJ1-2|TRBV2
CASLRGYGGYTF
TGTGCCAGTCTGAGGGGGTACGGGGGCTACACCTTC
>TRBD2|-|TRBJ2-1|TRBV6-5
CASGRLAEDNEQFF
TGTGCCAGCGGGAGGCTAGCGGAAGACAATGAGCAGTTCTTC
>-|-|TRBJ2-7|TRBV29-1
CSVGTGFPYEQYF
TGCAGCGTTGGAACAGGCTTTCCCTACGAGCAGTACTTC
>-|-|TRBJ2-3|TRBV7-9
CASSREQRDTQYF
TGTGCCAGCAGCAGAGAACAGCGGGATACGCAGTATTTT
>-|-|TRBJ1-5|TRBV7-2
CASSFLNQPQHF
TGTGCCAGCAGTTTTTTAAATCAGCCCCAGCATTTT
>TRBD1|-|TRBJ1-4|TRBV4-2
CASSQADRGRKLFF
TGTGCCAGCAGCCAAGCGGACAGGGGGCGAAAACTGTTTTTT
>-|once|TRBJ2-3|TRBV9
CASNEVATDTQYF
TGTGCCAGCAACGAGGTTGCCACAGATACGCAGTATTTT
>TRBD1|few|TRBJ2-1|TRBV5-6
CASSSRTGGLEQFF
TGTGCCAGCAGCTCGAGGACAGGGGGCTTGGAGCAGTTCTTC
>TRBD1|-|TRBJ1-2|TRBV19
CATGGQSNYGYTF
TGTGCCACCGGGGGACAGTCTAACTATGGCTACACCTTC
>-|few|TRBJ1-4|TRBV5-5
CASSPSPGTHEKLFF
TGTGCCAGCAGCCCGTCGCCCGGTACCCATGAAAAACTGTTTTTT
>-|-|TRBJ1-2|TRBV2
CASSVDIPVGGYTF
TGTGCCAGCAGCGTGGACATACCGGTGGGAGGCTACACCTTC
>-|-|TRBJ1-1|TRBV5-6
CASSPNLNTEAFF
TGTGCCAGCAGCCCCAACCTAAACACTGAAGCTTTCTTT
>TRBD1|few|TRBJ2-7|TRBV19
CASSLTGAGTYEQYF
TGTGCCAGTAGTCTTACAGGGGCCGGCACCTACGAGCAGTACTTC
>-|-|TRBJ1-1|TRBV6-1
CASSAGQSVNTEAFF
TGTGCCAGCAGTGCTGGACAATCCGTGAACACTGAAGCTTTCTTT
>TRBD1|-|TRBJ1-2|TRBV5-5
CASSLATGERDRYGYTF
TGTGCCAGCAGCTTGGCGACAGGGGAGCGGGACCGCTATGGCTACACCTTC
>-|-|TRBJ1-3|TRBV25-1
CASSDPGHFSGNTIYF
TGTGCCAGCAGTGACCCGGGACACTTCTCTGGAAACACCATATATTTT
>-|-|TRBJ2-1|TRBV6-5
CASSYVSPPSDEQFF
TGTGCCAGCAGTTATGTCAGCCCCCCTAGTGACGAGCAGTTCTTC
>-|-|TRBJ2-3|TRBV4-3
CASSQGPKTGTNTDTQYF
TGCGCCAGCAGCCAGGGACCCAAAACAGGGACGAACACAGATACGCAGTATTTT
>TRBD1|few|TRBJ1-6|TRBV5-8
CASSRGQVHSPLHF
TGTGCCAGCAGCAGGGGACAGGTACATTCACCCCTCCACTTT
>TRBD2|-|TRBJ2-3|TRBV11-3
CASSFYASGADTQYF
TGTGCCAGCAGCTTCTATGCTAGCGGGGCAGATACGCAGTATTTT
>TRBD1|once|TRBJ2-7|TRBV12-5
CASGSSTGGSSYEQYF
TGTGCTAGTGGTTCCTCAACAGGGGGCTCATCCTACGAGCAGTACTTC
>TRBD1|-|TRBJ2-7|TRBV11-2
CASSLVTGADHEQYF
TGTGCCAGCAGCTTAGTGACAGGGGCCGACCACGAGCAGTACTTC
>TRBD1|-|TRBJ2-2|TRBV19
CASTAQQGAGGELFF
TGTGCCAGTACCGCTCAACAGGGGGCAGGCGGGGAGCTGTTTTTT
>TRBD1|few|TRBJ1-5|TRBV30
CAWSVSGTGGKPQHF
TGTGCCTGGAGTGTTTCAGGGACAGGGGGCAAGCCCCAGCATTTT
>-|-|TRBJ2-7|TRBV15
CATTTGGGYEQYF
TGTGCCACAACGACAGGTGGAGGCTACGAGCAGTACTTC
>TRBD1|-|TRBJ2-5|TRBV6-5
CASSTGGLVETQYF
TGTGCCAGCAGTACAGGGGGTCTTGTGGAGACCCAGTACTTC
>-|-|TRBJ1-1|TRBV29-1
CSVEDSTEAFF
TGCAGCGTTGAAGATAGCACTGAAGCTTTCTTT
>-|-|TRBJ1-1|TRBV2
CASSVGGGTEAFF
TGTGCCAGCAGTGTGGGGGGTGGCACTGAAGCTTTCTTT
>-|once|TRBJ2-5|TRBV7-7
CASGMAGAVGGETQYF
TGTGCTAGCGGTATGGCTGGAGCGGTTGGTGGGGAGACCCAGTACTTC
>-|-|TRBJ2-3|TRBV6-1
CASSEGGKSTDTQYF
TGTGCCAGCAGTGAAGGAGGGAAAAGCACAGATACGCAGTATTTT
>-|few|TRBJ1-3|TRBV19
CASTYGTPGNTIYF
TGTGCCAGTACCTATGGGACTCCTGGAAACACCATATATTTT
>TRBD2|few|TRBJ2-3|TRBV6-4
CASRRLAGVSDTQYF
TGTGCCAGCCGAAGACTAGCGGGGGTATCGGATACGCAGTATTTT
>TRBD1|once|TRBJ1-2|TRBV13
CASSTTTQGLTNYGYTF
TGTGCCAGCAGCACAACGACACAGGGGCTGACTAACTATGGCTACACCTTC
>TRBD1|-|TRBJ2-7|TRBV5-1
CASSQNPGTGASEQYF
TGCGCCAGCAGCCAAAATCCAGGGACAGGGGCGAGCGAGCAGTACTTC
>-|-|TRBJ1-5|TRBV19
CASSIEAPRGQPQHF
TGTGCCAGTAGTATAGAGGCCCCTCGGGGTCAGCCCCAGCATTTT
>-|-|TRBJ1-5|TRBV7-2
CASSSGVTQPQHF
TGTGCCAGCAGTTCAGGGGTGACTCAGCCCCAGCATTTT
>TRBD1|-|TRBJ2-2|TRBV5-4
CASSRETGAGELFF
TGTGCCAGCAGCCGCGAAACAGGGGCCGGGGAGCTGTTTTTT
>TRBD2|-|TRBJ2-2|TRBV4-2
CASSQDGVAGGTGELFF
TGTGCCAGCAGCCAAGATGGGGTAGCGGGGGGCACCGGGGAGCTGTTTTTT
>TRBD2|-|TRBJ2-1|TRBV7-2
CASSLGLAGSNEQFF
TGTGCCAGCAGCCTAGGACTAGCGGGGTCGAATGAGCAGTTCTTC
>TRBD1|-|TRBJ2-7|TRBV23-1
CASSHTGTGTGPYYEQYF
TGCGCCAGCAGTCACACAGGGACAGGGACGGGGCCCTACTACGAGCAGTACTTC
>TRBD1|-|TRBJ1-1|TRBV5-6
CASSLGQGAFF
TGTGCCAGCAGCTTGGGACAGGGGGCTTTCTTT
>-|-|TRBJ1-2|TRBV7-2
CASSLLARGNGYTF
TGTGCCAGCAGCTTATTGGCCCGGGGGAATGGCTACACCTTC